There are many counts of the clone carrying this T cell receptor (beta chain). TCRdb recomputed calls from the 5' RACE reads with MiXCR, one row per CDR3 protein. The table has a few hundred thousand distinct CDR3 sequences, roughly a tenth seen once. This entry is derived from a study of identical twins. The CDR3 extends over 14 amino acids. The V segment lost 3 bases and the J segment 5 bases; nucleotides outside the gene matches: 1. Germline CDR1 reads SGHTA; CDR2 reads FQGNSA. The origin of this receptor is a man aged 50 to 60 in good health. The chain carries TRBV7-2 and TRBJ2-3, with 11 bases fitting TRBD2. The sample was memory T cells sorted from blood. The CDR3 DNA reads TGTGCCAGCAGCTTTAGCGGGGGGGTAGATACGCAGTATTTT. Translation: CASSFSGGVDTQYF.